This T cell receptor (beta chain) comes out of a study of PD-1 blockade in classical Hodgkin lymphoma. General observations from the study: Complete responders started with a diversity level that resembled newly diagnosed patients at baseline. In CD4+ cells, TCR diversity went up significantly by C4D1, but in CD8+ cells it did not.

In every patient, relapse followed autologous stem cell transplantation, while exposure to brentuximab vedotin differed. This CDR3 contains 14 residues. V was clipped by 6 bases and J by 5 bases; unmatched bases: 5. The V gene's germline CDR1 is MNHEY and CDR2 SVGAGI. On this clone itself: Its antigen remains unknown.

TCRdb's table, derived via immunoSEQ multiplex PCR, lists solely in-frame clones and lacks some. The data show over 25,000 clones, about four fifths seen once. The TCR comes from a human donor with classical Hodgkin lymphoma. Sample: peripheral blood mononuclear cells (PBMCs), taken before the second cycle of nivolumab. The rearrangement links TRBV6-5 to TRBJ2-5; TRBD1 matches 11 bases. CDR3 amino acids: CASRNRDRGETQYF. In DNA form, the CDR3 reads TGTGCCAGCAGAAACCGGGACAGGGGGGAGACCCAGTACTTC.